This T cell receptor (beta chain) was observed in a study of cytomegalovirus exposure and HLA in healthy donors. Turning to the study itself: Tens of millions of unique TCRs, all from HLA-typed donors, were included in an early release of the data. Overall study results and limits: TRBV6-2, TRBV6-3 and other indistinguishable V segments were excluded. In a later analysis, common viral pathogens appeared linked to several of the most significant clusters. Clonal expansion, a later analysis showed, was greater in HLA-associated TCR beta chains than in equally common others.

Concerning this clone itself: The target antigen is unknown.

The CDR3 sequence is 16 residues long. Germline V gene data show CDR1 as MNHEY and CDR2 as SMNVEV (reference sequence). V lost 5 bases and J 8 bases, leaving 19 bases between the germline ends. The PCR ran on 60 Vbeta and 13 Jbeta primers. Using immunoSEQ multiplex PCR, the repertoire was profiled, and TCRdb retains in-frame clones only, with some absent. The table includes around 150,000 clones, roughly 80% detected once. Material for sequencing was PBMCs. The receptor's source is a man younger than 30 in good health and CMV-seronegative. V usage is TRBV27 and J usage is TRBJ1-6; D is perhaps TRBD1 (5 bases). CDR3 residues: CASSSTFETRDSPLHF. In DNA, the CDR3 is TGTGCCAGCAGTAGCACCTTCGAGACCAGGGATTCACCCCTCCACTTT.